These 21 T cell receptor beta chains originate from one sample sequenced in a study of shared clonotypes between healthy human individuals. Data came from immunoSEQ multiplex PCR; TCRdb stores just in-frame clones and leaves some out. The sample gives some 2,000,000 clones, approximately 94% of which show up once; roughly 0.13% is in the top ten. Sequencing was done on a sample of naive CD4+ T cells sorted from blood. Specified subset: CD45RA+ positively selected. These receptors were obtained from a man younger than 35 in good health.

This sequence joins TRBV2 and TRBJ2-3, with a tentative D call TRBD1 (5 bases). The CDR3 has 14 amino acids. Per germline, CDR1 SNHLY and CDR2 FYNNEI. Trimming pared 11 bases from V and 2 bases from J, leaving 17 bases between. CDR3 bases: TGTGCCTCCAGGGCTCGACAGCACACAGATACGCAGTATTTT. This codes for CASRARQHTDTQYF.

The chain combines TRBV5-1 with TRBJ2-3, with TRBD1 matching 9 bases. The germline V gene has CDR1 SGHRS and CDR2 YFSETQ. V gave up 0 bases and J gave up 8 bases; unmatched junction bases: 10. The CDR3 is made up of 16 amino acids. DNA of the CDR3: TGCGCCAGCAGCTTGGGATCGGGGACAGGGAGCGGTACGCAGTATTTT. Protein sequence: CASSLGSGTGSGTQYF.

The chain uses TRBV5-1 and TRBJ2-1; the match to TRBD2 covers 9 bases. CDR3 size: 15 residues. From germline, CDR1 is SGHRS and CDR2 YFSETQ. The J segment lost 9 bases and the V segment lost 0 bases, leaving 7 bases of the junction unmatched. CDR3 DNA sequence: TGCGCCAGCAGCTTGGAAGCGGGAGGACTGGGTGAGCAGTTCTTC. It yields the protein CASSLEAGGLGEQFF.

A word on this clone: The junction and the germline gene differ at one end; a read error may be behind it. The chain is built from TRBV11-2 and TRBJ2-7; perhaps TRBD1 as D (6 bases). The CDR3 covers 17 residues. Per germline, CDR1 SGHAT and CDR2 FQNNGV. This chain's CDR3 is CASSLDSKKDSSYEQYF. Here the CDR3 DNA reads TGTGCCAGCAGCCTAGACTCGAAAAAGGACAGCTCCTACGAGCAGTACTTC.

This clone came up once. V gene TRBV27 combines with J gene TRBJ2-7; D ambiguous. Trimming pared 4 bases from V and 0 bases from J, leaving 13 bases between. This CDR3 is built from 15 residues. Germline assignment: CDR1 MNHEY and CDR2 SMNVEV (reference sequence). CDR3 sequence (DNA): TGTGCCAGCAGTTCGGGCCAAGTAATCTCCTACGAGCAGTACTTC. Its translation is CASSSGQVISYEQYF.

CDR3 nucleotides: TGTGCCAGCAGTCAAGGGACAGGGGTCACAGATACGCAGTATTTT. Protein product: CASSQGTGVTDTQYF. This rearrangement joins TRBV6-5 to TRBJ2-3; 10 positions match TRBD1. The CDR3 is made up of 15 amino acids. Losses at the gene ends were 5 bases for V and 2 bases for J; bases not matched to a gene: 4. Germline V gene data show CDR1 as MNHEY and CDR2 as SVGAGI.

The CDR3 DNA follows: TGCGCCAGCAGCCGCGACGGGGGAGGCCCCTATGGCTACACCTTC. Translated: CASSRDGGGPYGYTF. The rearrangement uses TRBV4-1 and TRBJ1-2, with D tentatively TRBD1 (5 bases). V lost 4 bases to trimming and J lost 4 bases, with 16 bases between them. CDR1 MGHRA and CDR2 YSYEKL come from the germline V gene. This CDR3 spans 15 amino acids.

The rearrangement joins TRBV6-4 to TRBJ2-4; D is perhaps TRBD2 (6 bases). This CDR3 comprises 14 residues. The germline V and J ends were trimmed by 7 bases and 0 bases, with 10 bases remaining between them. CDR1 is MRHNA, CDR2 SNTAGT, per germline. The CDR3: CASNQGLAKNIQYF. The DNA for the CDR3 is TGTGCCAGCAACCAGGGACTAGCCAAAAACATTCAGTACTTC.

The V and J genes are TRBV28 and TRBJ2-4; maybe TRBD1 (5 bases). This CDR3 is 17 amino acids long. Germline-derived CDR1 and CDR2 are MDHEN and SYDVKM. Trimming removed 7 bases from V and 6 bases from J, with 25 bases in between. The chain's CDR3 is CASTSLGATGHVNIQYF. The CDR3 DNA follows: TGTGCCAGCACTTCCCTAGGGGCTACAGGACACGTAAACATTCAGTACTTC.

This chain connects TRBV4-2 to TRBJ2-5, with D maybe TRBD1 (6 bases). The CDR3 spans 14 residues. Looked up from germline, CDR1 is LGHNA and CDR2 is YNFKEQ. V was shortened by 5 bases and J by 1 base, with 11 bases between the two germline ends. The CDR3 is CASSTGQSQETQYF. CDR3 DNA: TGTGCCAGCAGCACCGGACAGAGCCAAGAGACCCAGTACTTC.

Here the CDR3 DNA reads TGTGCCAGCAGTGAATACAGCGGGAGGGGAACAGATACGCAGTATTTT. It specifies CASSEYSGRGTDTQYF. The chain has TRBV25-1 and TRBJ2-3; TRBD2 matches 10 bases. CDR1 and CDR2 (germline): MGHDK, SYGVNS. Trimming took 0 bases from V and 3 from J; bases not matched to a gene: 3. The CDR3 has 16 amino acids.

The chain links TRBV5-1 to TRBJ1-2; 7 positions agree with TRBD1. In germline, CDR1 is SGHRS, CDR2 YFSETQ. J gave up 0 bases and V 3 bases, and 14 bases lay outside the gene matches. The CDR3 is 18 amino acids. The CDR3 nucleotides are TGCGCCAGCAGCTCAACACCGGGACAGAGATTTTCTAACTATGGCTACACCTTC. Its translation is CASSSTPGQRFSNYGYTF.

The chain joins TRBV25-1 to TRBJ2-7, with 9 nucleotides matching TRBD2. The trim removed 4 bases at V and 2 bases at J, leaving 3 bases unmatched. The CDR3 sequence is 14 residues long. From germline, CDR1 is MGHDK and CDR2 SYGVNS. The CDR3 region has the DNA TGTGCCAGCAGTGCTAGCGGGGTAGCCTACGAGCAGTACTTC. Translation gives CASSASGVAYEQYF.

Worth noting for this clone: Other nucleotide sequences in the sample specify the same CDR3. This chain links TRBV30 with TRBJ2-5; D assignment may be TRBD1 or TRBD2 (5 bases each). V was trimmed by 1 base and J by 5 bases, leaving 5 bases between them. The CDR3 loop spans 11 amino acids. CDR1 and CDR2 (germline): GTSNPN, SVGIG (reference sequence). CDR3 in DNA: TGTGCCTGGAGTGGGGGGGAGACCCAGTACTTC. Amino acid sequence: CAWSGGETQYF.

With regard to this clone: At the DNA level, this CDR3 is encoded by other sequences in the same sample as well. The chain combines TRBV18 with TRBJ1-4; TRBD1 might be the D (6 bases). The germline V gene encodes CDR1 KGHSH and CDR2 LQKENI. Trimming stripped 1 base from V and 0 bases from J, with 6 bases between. The CDR3 is 15 residues long. CDR3 nucleotides: TGTGCCAGCTCACCACAGGGGGCAACTAATGAAAAACTGTTTTTT. This sequence encodes CASSPQGATNEKLFF.

This chain connects TRBV18 to TRBJ1-6; a possible D gene is TRBD1 (6 bases). The CDR3 consists of 16 residues. V lost 4 bases and J lost 10, with 20 bases in between. The V gene's germline CDR1 is KGHSH and CDR2 LQKENI. CDR3 bases: TGTGCCAGCTCACAAGATTTGTTATCGGGGGGCTCACCCCTCCACTTT. This encodes CASSQDLLSGGSPLHF.

The chain is built from TRBV28 and TRBJ2-1; 9 bases match TRBD1. Trimming removed 4 bases from V and 4 bases from J; junction bases left unmatched: 5. Per germline, CDR1 MDHEN and CDR2 SYDVKM. CDR3 length equals 15 residues. CDR3 protein: CASSWGQGGYNEQFF. DNA of the CDR3: TGTGCCAGCAGTTGGGGACAGGGCGGTTACAATGAGCAGTTCTTC.

The gene calls are TRBV5-6 and TRBJ2-5, with TRBD2 matching over 7 bases. The V and J ends lost 1 base and 4 bases, in that order; junction bases with no gene match: 4. The germline gives CDR1 SGHDT, CDR2 YYEEEE. The CDR3 loop spans 14 amino acids. CDR3 coding DNA: TGTGCCAGCAGCTTGTTTTCGGGGGGAGAGACCCAGTACTTC. The encoded protein is CASSLFSGGETQYF.

The rearrangement uses TRBV6-5 and TRBJ1-1; D might be TRBD1 (5 bases). Germline CDR1 and CDR2: MNHEY and SVGAGI. The CDR3 sequence is 16 residues long. Trimming shortened V by 2 bases and J by 0 bases, and 13 bases separated the two germline ends. The CDR3 nucleotides read TGTGCCAGCAGTTACGGTACAGGTAGAATGAACACTGAAGCTTTCTTT. It translates to CASSYGTGRMNTEAFF.

This chain connects TRBV29-1 to TRBJ2-1; 8 bases match TRBD1. Germline CDR1 and CDR2: SQVTM and ANQGSEA. The J segment lost 5 bases and the V segment lost 8 bases, leaving 11 bases of the junction unmatched. The CDR3 spans 14 residues. CDR3 nucleotides: TGCAGCTCTGGGGGACAGGTCTTAAACAATGAGCAGTTCTTC. Amino acid sequence: CSSGGQVLNNEQFF.

This chain uses TRBV7-2 with TRBJ1-1; no clear D. The V end lost 0 bases, the J end lost 8 bases, and 10 bases lay between the germline ends. This CDR3 has 13 amino acids. Germline V gene lookup returns CDR1 SGHTA and CDR2 FQGNSA. CDR3 coding DNA: TGTGCCAGCAGCTTAGCCGTTACGGGAGAAGCTTTCTTT. Translating gives CASSLAVTGEAFF.